The rows below give T cell receptor beta chains drawn from one sample of a study of beta chain features in type 1 diabetes. Profiling relied on immunoSEQ multiplex PCR, and the TCRdb table lists in-frame clones only, not all of them. The sample has 900,000 or so clones, roughly a sixth seen once. Source material: naive CD4+ T cells from blood. The receptor source for this set is a woman between 18 and 29 years old in good health. The CDR3 runs from the conserved cysteine through the conserved F or W. A D gene is named only where the DNA matches it firmly. Clone size is stated in some rows and not others, as once, few, many or a class when expanded.

v_call	cdr3_length	j_call	d_call	clone_size	cdr3_aa	cdr3_nt
TRBV5-1	16	TRBJ2-2	NA	few	CASSLHRQGYTGELFF	TGCGCCAGCAGCTTGCACAGGCAGGGCTACACCGGGGAGCTGTTTTTT
TRBV27	15	TRBJ2-2	NA	few	CASSLVHPKTGELFF	TGTGCCAGCAGTTTAGTGCACCCTAAAACCGGGGAGCTGTTTTTT
TRBV5-4	14	TRBJ2-7	TRBD2	NA	CASSFGRGGYEQYF	TGTGCCAGCAGCTTCGGGAGGGGAGGGTACGAGCAGTACTTC
TRBV28	15	TRBJ1-2	TRBD1	NA	CASSSRTGGNYGYTF	TGTGCCAGCAGTTCGCGCACAGGGGGCAACTATGGCTACACCTTC
TRBV5-8	15	TRBJ2-7	TRBD2	NA	CASSLVRGSNYEQYF	TGTGCCAGCAGCTTGGTTCGCGGGAGTAACTACGAGCAGTACTTC
TRBV5-8	13	TRBJ2-5	NA	few	CANNRYLQETQYF	TGTGCCAACAATCGGTACCTCCAAGAGACCCAGTACTTC
TRBV4-3	16	TRBJ2-1	TRBD2	NA	CASSHLAGGRDNEQFF	TGCGCCAGCAGCCATCTAGCGGGAGGCCGGGACAATGAGCAGTTCTTC
TRBV5-4	16	TRBJ1-1	NA	NA	CASSLGDGGPGTEAFF	TGTGCCAGCAGCTTGGGGGACGGGGGCCCTGGCACTGAAGCTTTCTTT
TRBV6-5	14	TRBJ2-6	TRBD1	NA	CASSTGDGANVLTF	TGTGCCAGCAGTACAGGGGACGGGGCCAACGTCCTGACTTTC
TRBV7-3	13	TRBJ2-1	NA	NA	CASSLTSRNEQFF	TGTGCCAGCAGCTTAACTTCGAGGAATGAGCAGTTCTTC
TRBV7-2	16	TRBJ1-4	TRBD1	few	CASSPHRGTGHEKLFF	TGTGCCAGCAGCCCCCACAGGGGGACAGGTCATGAAAAACTGTTTTTT
TRBV6-5	14	TRBJ1-3	NA	NA	CASSYRDSGNTIYF	TGTGCCAGCAGTTACAGGGACTCTGGAAACACCATATATTTT
TRBV28	13	TRBJ2-1	NA	few	CASSPTSTEAEFF	TGTGCCAGCAGTCCCACCTCGACGGAAGCCGAGTTCTTC
TRBV10-3	11	TRBJ2-3	NA	few	CAISSSATQYF	TGTGCCATCAGTAGCAGCGCCACGCAGTATTTT
TRBV29-1	14	TRBJ2-2	NA	few	CSVVGQGRTGELFF	TGCAGCGTTGTGGGGCAGGGAAGGACCGGGGAGCTGTTTTTT
TRBV7-9	15	TRBJ2-7	TRBD2	NA	CASSLGGGRTSEQYF	TGTGCCAGCAGCTTAGGGGGCGGGAGGACATCCGAGCAGTACTTC
TRBV28	15	TRBJ2-1	NA	few	CASSPPVHAYNEQFF	TGTGCCAGCAGTCCCCCCGTACACGCCTACAATGAGCAGTTCTTC
TRBV28	15	TRBJ2-5	TRBD1	NA	CASTWGTGYQETQYF	TGTGCCAGCACTTGGGGGACAGGTTACCAAGAGACCCAGTACTTC
TRBV9	14	TRBJ1-1	NA	few	CASSQRRGDTEAFF	TGTGCCAGCAGCCAAAGACGGGGGGACACTGAAGCTTTCTTT
TRBV9	14	TRBJ1-2	TRBD1	few	CASSDRDSLYGYTF	TGTGCCAGCAGCGACCGGGACAGTCTCTATGGCTACACCTTC
TRBV4-3	12	TRBJ2-1	NA	NA	CASSQEGNEQFF	TGCGCCAGCAGCCAAGAAGGAAATGAGCAGTTCTTC
TRBV29-1	12	TRBJ2-5	NA	NA	CSVGGGKETQYF	TGCAGCGTTGGGGGCGGAAAAGAGACCCAGTACTTC
TRBV6-5	12	TRBJ1-2	NA	NA	CASVDRNYGYTF	TGTGCCAGCGTCGACAGGAACTATGGCTACACCTTC
TRBV19	16	TRBJ1-5	NA	few	CASSIGRTAAFRPQHF	TGTGCCAGTAGTATAGGGAGGACAGCGGCCTTCCGGCCCCAGCATTTT
TRBV28	13	TRBJ2-5	NA	NA	CASSRRVTETQYF	TGTGCCAGCTCGAGGCGGGTAACAGAGACCCAGTACTTC
TRBV27	16	TRBJ1-1	TRBD1	few	CASSLVGGAGHSEAFF	TGTGCCAGCAGTTTAGTAGGGGGCGCTGGGCACTCTGAAGCTTTCTTT
TRBV18	15	TRBJ1-4	TRBD1	few	CASSPGDSFGEKLFF	TGTGCCAGCTCACCCGGGGACAGTTTCGGTGAAAAACTGTTTTTT
TRBV10-3	14	TRBJ2-2	TRBD2	few	CASNGLAESGELFF	TGTGCCAGCAATGGACTAGCGGAATCCGGGGAGCTGTTTTTT
TRBV5-6	12	TRBJ1-1	NA	few	CASSRPQGRAFF	TGTGCCAGCAGCCGACCCCAGGGGCGAGCTTTCTTT
TRBV7-2	14	TRBJ2-7	TRBD2	NA	CASSPRAGAYEQYF	TGTGCCAGCAGCCCCCGAGCGGGAGCTTACGAGCAGTACTTC
TRBV10-3	15	TRBJ2-7	NA	few	CAISELPGRSYEQYF	TGTGCCATCAGTGAGTTACCAGGGAGGTCCTACGAGCAGTACTTC
TRBV11-1	13	TRBJ2-1	NA	few	CASSLAPTLEQFF	TGTGCCAGCAGCTTAGCGCCAACCCTTGAGCAGTTCTTC
TRBV4-3	15	TRBJ2-3	NA	NA	CASSKNHGALDTQYF	TGCGCCAGCAGCAAGAATCACGGGGCGTTAGATACGCAGTATTTT
TRBV4-3	15	TRBJ2-7	NA	few	CASSQDRVLSYEQYF	TGCGCCAGCAGCCAAGATCGGGTGCTGAGCTACGAGCAGTACTTC